This T cell receptor beta chain was retrieved from a study of neurological immune-mediated disorders. One entry per CDR3 protein results from TCRdb running MiXCR on the 5' RACE reads. The repertoire holds approximately 130,000 distinct CDR3 sequences, with about 3.4% as singletons. Trimming took 1 base from V and 5 from J, leaving 16 bases between them. Germline V gene lookup returns CDR1 SGHDT and CDR2 YYEEEE. The CDR3 spans 16 residues. In its sample, this clonotype was seen many times. The chain joins TRBV5-6 to TRBJ1-5, with a tentative D call TRBD1 (5 bases). The sequence derives from a woman aged 25-40 years with multiple sclerosis. Specimen: PBMCs. CDR3 nucleotide sequence: TGTGCCAGCAGCTTGAAGGAAGCAGGGATCGATCAGCCCCAGCATTTT. Protein product: CASSLKEAGIDQPQHF.